These T cell receptor beta chains were read from a single sample in a study of T cell responses to AZD1222 COVID-19 vaccine. TCRdb's table, derived via immunoSEQ multiplex PCR, lists solely in-frame clones and lacks some. The sample shows tens of thousands of clones, 80% to 85% of them seen only once. Specimen: peripheral blood, collected 28 days after the second AZD1222 dose. Source of these receptors: an adult who received the AZD1222 COVID-19 vaccine. CDR3s include the opening cysteine and the closing phenylalanine or tryptophan. The D gene is left open where the match is weak. Clone size is shown for a subset of rows, as once, few, many or a class of expanded clone.

>medium-sized|TRBV4-2|TRBD2|TRBJ2-1
TGTGCCAGCAGCCAGGGAACTAGCGGGGTTAACAATGAGCAGTTCTTC
CASSQGTSGVNNEQFF
>NA|TRBV9|TRBD1|TRBJ2-1
TGTGCCAGCAGCGTAGTCTCCTCGGGCAGGGGGTCGAATGAGCAGTTCTTC
CASSVVSSGRGSNEQFF
>NA|TRBV27|NA|TRBJ1-2
TGTGCCAGCAGCCCCCGGGGCTATGGCTACACCTTC
CASSPRGYGYTF
>once|TRBV6-5|NA|TRBJ2-1
TGTGCCAGCAGTTCGGCAGGGTATCTTAGGGATGAGCAGTTCTTC
CASSSAGYLRDEQFF
>NA|TRBV10-1|NA|TRBJ1-6
TGCGCCGGCAGTGAGTCTTCGGCTAGCGGGGACACCCCAGGGTCCTATAATTCACCCCTCCACTTT
CAGSESSASGDTPGSYNSPLHF
>NA|TRBV5-6|NA|TRBJ2-3
TGTGCCAGCAGCTTGATAACTAGAAGGTTTGGCACAGATACGCAGTATTTT
CASSLITRRFGTDTQYF
>once|TRBV12-3/TRBV12-4|NA|TRBJ2-1
TGTGCCAGCAGTTTCAAAAATGAGCAGTTCTTC
CASSFKNEQFF
>NA|TRBV19|TRBD1|TRBJ2-7
TGTGCCAGTAGTATTGGGGGACAGATCTCCTACGAGCAGTACTTC
CASSIGGQISYEQYF
>NA|TRBV5-4|NA|TRBJ1-2
TGTGCCAGCAGCTTAGGGTCTGGGGGCGCCGGGAATGGCTACACCTTC
CASSLGSGGAGNGYTF
>few|TRBV9|TRBD1|TRBJ2-3
TGTGCCAGCAGCGCGGGACAGGGAATTTCTACGCAGTATTTT
CASSAGQGISTQYF
>NA|TRBV12-3/TRBV12-4|NA|TRBJ2-5
TGTGCCAGCAGTAGGACAGACCAAGAGACCCAGTACTTC
CASSRTDQETQYF
>NA|TRBV3-1/TRBV3-2|NA|TRBJ2-6
TGTGCCAGCAGCCAACCGACCTCTGGGGCCAACGTCCTGACTTTC
CASSQPTSGANVLTF
>NA|TRBV27|TRBD2|TRBJ2-3
TGTGCCAGCAGTTTGCGGGGGGGTGATACGCAGTATTTT
CASSLRGGDTQYF
>NA|TRBV7-9|NA|TRBJ2-3
TGTGCCAGCAGCCTGGGACTTCAGGGGTACACAGATACGCAGTATTTT
CASSLGLQGYTDTQYF
>NA|TRBV5-1|NA|TRBJ2-2
TGCGCCAGCAGCTTGACACCTGGGAACACCGGGGAGCTGTTTTTT
CASSLTPGNTGELFF
>NA|TRBV19|NA|TRBJ1-1
TGTGCCAGTACCTCTTATTTCGGCTTTTCAAAGAACACTGAAGCTTTCTTT
CASTSYFGFSKNTEAFF
>once|TRBV29-1|NA|TRBJ2-5
TGCAGCGTCCGGGGGGCGGGAGTAACCCAGTACTTC
CSVRGAGVTQYF
>once|TRBV27|NA|TRBJ1-2
TGTGCCAGCAGTTTCACCCCTGGGGGGCACGGCTACACCTTC
CASSFTPGGHGYTF
>NA|TRBV7-2|NA|TRBJ1-3
TGTGCCAGCAGCTTAGTAAGGGTTGATGGAAACACCATATATTTT
CASSLVRVDGNTIYF
>NA|TRBV27|TRBD1|TRBJ2-7
TGTGCCAGCTCGATTGTGGGACAGGGGGCCTACGAGCAGTACTTC
CASSIVGQGAYEQYF
>once|TRBV20-1|NA|TRBJ2-5
TGCAGTGCTAGTAAGGAGGGGACCCAGTACTTC
CSASKEGTQYF
>NA|TRBV7-6|TRBD1|TRBJ1-3
TGTGCCAGCAGCCCCTCAGGACAGGTCTCTGGAAACACCATATATTTT
CASSPSGQVSGNTIYF
>NA|TRBV3-1/TRBV3-2|NA|TRBJ2-1
TGTGCCAGCAGCCAAGATCCTCCCAGCAATGAGCAGTTCTTC
CASSQDPPSNEQFF
>NA|TRBV5-4|NA|TRBJ1-1
TGTGCCAGCAGCGTTGGACAGAACCTAAACACTGAAGCTTTCTTT
CASSVGQNLNTEAFF
>NA|TRBV7-9|TRBD1|TRBJ1-5
TGTGCCAGCAGCTCGACCGGGACAGGAATCAATCAGCCCCAGCATTTT
CASSSTGTGINQPQHF
>once|TRBV11-3|NA|TRBJ2-5
TGTGCCAGCAGCAAGACTAGTCGGGGGATAGGGGAGACCCAGTACTTC
CASSKTSRGIGETQYF
>few|TRBV7-2|NA|TRBJ1-1
TGTGCCAGCAGCTTGTCGGGGAACACTGAAGCTTTCTTT
CASSLSGNTEAFF
>NA|TRBV5-4|TRBD2|TRBJ2-5
TGTGCCAGCAGCTCCGGTGGGACTAGCGGGGGGCAAGAGACCCAGTACTTC
CASSSGGTSGGQETQYF
>NA|TRBV6-5|TRBD1|TRBJ1-6
TGTGCCAGCACGGGACGGGACAGTCTCCACTTT
CASTGRDSLHF
>NA|TRBV25-1|NA|TRBJ1-2
TGTGCCAGCAGTGAATACAGGTCCCGGTTCACCTTC
CASSEYRSRFTF
>NA|TRBV5-4|NA|TRBJ2-7
TGTGCCAGCAGCCCTGCGGCGGGGAGGACCTACGAGCAGTACTTC
CASSPAAGRTYEQYF
>NA|TRBV28|NA|TRBJ1-1
TGTGCCAGCAGTTTACTCGGGGGGGCCAAAGCTTTCTTT
CASSLLGGAKAFF
>NA|TRBV19|TRBD1|TRBJ1-4
TGTGCCAGTGGGTTGACAGGGTTAGGAGAAAAACTGTTTTTT
CASGLTGLGEKLFF